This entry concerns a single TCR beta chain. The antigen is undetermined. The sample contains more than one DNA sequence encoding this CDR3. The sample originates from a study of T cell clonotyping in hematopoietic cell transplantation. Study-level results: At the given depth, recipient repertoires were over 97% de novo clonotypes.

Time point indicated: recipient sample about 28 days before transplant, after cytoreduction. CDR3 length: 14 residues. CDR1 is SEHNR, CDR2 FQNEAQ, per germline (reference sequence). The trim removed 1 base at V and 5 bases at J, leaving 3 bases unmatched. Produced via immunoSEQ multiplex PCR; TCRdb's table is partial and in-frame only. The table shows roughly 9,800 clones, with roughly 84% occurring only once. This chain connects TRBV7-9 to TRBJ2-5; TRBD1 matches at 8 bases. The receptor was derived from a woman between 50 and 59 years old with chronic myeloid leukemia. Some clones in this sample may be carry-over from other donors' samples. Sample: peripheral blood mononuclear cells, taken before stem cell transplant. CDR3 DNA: TGTGCCAGCAGCTTAGTCGGGACAGGCGAGACCCAGTACTTC. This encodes CASSLVGTGETQYF.